Listed here is a single TCR beta chain. What it binds is not known. The junction differs from germline at one of its ends, possibly a read error. This record comes from a study of molecular identifiers for immune sequencing clone quantification. Study details: RNA from approximately 20,000 or 100,000 naive CD8 cells was split five ways in replicates, with four sequenced.

Study conclusions and caveats: More than 98% of effector molecules, versus under 1% of naive-cell molecules, belonged to clones above 20 RNA copies. Detectable among about a million naive cells, according to reports, was Jurkat TCR RNA spiked in from one cell.

The CDR3 loop spans 13 amino acids. Germline V gene data show CDR1 as MGHDK and CDR2 as SYGVNS. A single record per CDR3 protein comes from TCRdb applying MiXCR to the PCR reads. The table lists hundreds of thousands of distinct CDR3 sequences, nearly 20% of them singletons. Naive CD8 T cell sorting was performed on the CD8+CD4-CCR7+CD45RA+ phenotype. The TCR was taken from a human donor in good health. Some libraries in this study had Jurkat cell RNA spiked in. The genes are TRBV25-1 and TRBJ1-2, with D perhaps matching TRBD1 (6 bases). The source material was naive CD8+ T cells from blood, with Jurkat cell RNA spiked in. This sample's subset: FACS-sorted CD8+CD4-CCR7+CD45RA+ naive T cells. Here the CDR3 reads CASRGHPNCGYTF. In DNA, the CDR3 is TGTGCCAGCAGGGGACACCCTAACTGTGGCTACACCTTC.